This T cell receptor (beta chain) is drawn from a study of CD8 T cells in ankylosing spondylitis. Findings and limits, study-wide: Matched synovial fluid from ankylosing spondylitis patients was reported to be enriched for disease-linked clones. Seemingly characteristic of ankylosing spondylitis blood was a TCR beta motif consisting of under 10 highly homologous variants.

Trimming took 0 bases from V and 5 from J, leaving 4 bases between them. The CDR3 runs to 12 residues. Germline lookup yields CDR1 SGDLS and CDR2 YYNGEE. Quantitative 5'-RACE was performed with molecular barcodes, and it yielded the TCR beta libraries. In TCRdb, the 5' RACE reads were re-called with MiXCR into one record per CDR3 protein. Of 200,000 to 250,000 distinct CDR3 sequences listed, about 26% are singletons. Remarks on this clonotype: Antigen specificity is unknown.

Sequencing input: blood, either unsorted or a sorted T cell fraction (not recorded which). The receptor's source is a male donor with ankylosing spondylitis or in good health (not recorded which). The J gene is TRBJ2-3, the V gene TRBV9, with no clear D. CDR3 residues: CASSVGLDTQYF. Written as DNA, the CDR3 is TGTGCCAGCAGCGTAGGATTAGATACGCAGTATTTT.